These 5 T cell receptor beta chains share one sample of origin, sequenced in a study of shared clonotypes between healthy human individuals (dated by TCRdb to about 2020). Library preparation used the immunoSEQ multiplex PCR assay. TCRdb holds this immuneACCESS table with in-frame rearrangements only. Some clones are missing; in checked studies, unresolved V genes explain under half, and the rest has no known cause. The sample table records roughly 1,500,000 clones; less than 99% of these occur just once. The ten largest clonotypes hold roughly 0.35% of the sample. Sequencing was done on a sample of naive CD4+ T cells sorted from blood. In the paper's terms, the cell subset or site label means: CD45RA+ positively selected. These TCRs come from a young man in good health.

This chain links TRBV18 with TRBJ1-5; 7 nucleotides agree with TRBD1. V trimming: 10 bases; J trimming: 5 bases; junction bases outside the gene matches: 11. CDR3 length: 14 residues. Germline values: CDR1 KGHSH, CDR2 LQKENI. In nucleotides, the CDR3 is TGTGCCACCTTCGACAGGGCCTTTCATCAGCCCCAGCATTTT. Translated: CATFDRAFHQPQHF.

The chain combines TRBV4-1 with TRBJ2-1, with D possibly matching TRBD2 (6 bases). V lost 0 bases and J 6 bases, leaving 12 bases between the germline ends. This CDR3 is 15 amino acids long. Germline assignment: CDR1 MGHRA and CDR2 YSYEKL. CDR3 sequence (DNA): TGCGCCAGCAGCCAAGATATTAGCGGAGGCAATGAGCAGTTCTTC. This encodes CASSQDISGGNEQFF.

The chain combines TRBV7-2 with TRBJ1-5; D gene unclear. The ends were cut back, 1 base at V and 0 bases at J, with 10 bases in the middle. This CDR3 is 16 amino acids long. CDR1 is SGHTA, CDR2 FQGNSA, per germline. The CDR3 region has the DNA TGTGCCAGCAGCTTAGACTCAGGCCCTAGCAATCAGCCCCAGCATTTT. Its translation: CASSLDSGPSNQPQHF. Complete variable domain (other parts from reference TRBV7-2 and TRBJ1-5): GAGVSQSPSNKVTEKGKDVELRCDPISGHTALYWYRQSLGQGLEFLIYFQGNSAPDKSGLPSDRFSAERTGGSVSTLTIQRTQQEDSAVYLCASSLDSGPSNQPQHFGDGTRLSIL.

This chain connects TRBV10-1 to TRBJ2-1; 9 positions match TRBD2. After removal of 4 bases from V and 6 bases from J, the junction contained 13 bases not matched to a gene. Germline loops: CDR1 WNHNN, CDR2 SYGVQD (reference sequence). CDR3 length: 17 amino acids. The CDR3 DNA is TGCGCCAGCAGTGTCAATCCGGGACTAGCAGACTCCAATGAGCAGTTCTTC. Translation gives CASSVNPGLADSNEQFF.

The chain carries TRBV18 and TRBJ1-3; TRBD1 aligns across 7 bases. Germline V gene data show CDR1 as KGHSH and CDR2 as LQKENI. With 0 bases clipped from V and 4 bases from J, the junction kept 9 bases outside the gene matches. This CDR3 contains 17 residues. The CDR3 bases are TGTGCCAGCTCACCACCGAAGGGGGCCCACGACGGAAACACCATATATTTT. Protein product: CASSPPKGAHDGNTIYF.